The 15 T cell receptor beta chains in this list originate from one sample, sequenced in a study of shared clonotypes between healthy human individuals. Method: immunoSEQ multiplex PCR; TCRdb's copy keeps in-frame clones and lacks some. The sample carries about 700,000 clones, 92% recorded once. Naive CD8 populations comprised CD45RO-negative cells positively selected for CCR7, excluding terminally differentiated effector memory CD45RA+ cells. The material sequenced was naive CD8+ T cells sorted from blood. The receptors originated from a man aged 30 to 45 in good health.

This chain connects TRBV9 to TRBJ2-7; 8 bases match TRBD1. The CDR3 loop spans 15 amino acids. Germline values: CDR1 SGDLS, CDR2 YYNGEE. Trimming cost V 7 bases and J 7 bases; bases outside gene matches: 16. For the CDR3, the DNA is TGTGCCAGCGGGGGACAGGTCGGACCTTCGGGGGAGCAGTACTTC. This translates into CASGGQVGPSGEQYF.

V usage is TRBV7-9 and J usage is TRBJ1-2; no reliable D call. Germline V gene sequence: CDR1 SEHNR, CDR2 FQNEAQ (reference sequence). V was clipped by 1 base and J by 6 bases, with 12 bases between them. This CDR3 contains 14 residues. The CDR3 DNA reads TGTGCCAGCAGCTTAGTAGCCACCCTAGATGGCTACACCTTC. Translated: CASSLVATLDGYTF.

The chain employs TRBV21-1 and TRBJ2-3; the table's D call TRBD2 went unverified against the DNA. TRBV21-1 is termed a pseudogene. CDR3 length: 12 amino acids. The DNA of the CDR3 is TGTGCCAGCCCTAACTCACGGTCTGCGCAGTATTTT. Translation gives CASPNSRSAQYF.

This clone was seen only once. The genes are TRBV11-2 and TRBJ2-6; D is undetermined. The CDR3 runs to 16 residues. The ends were cut back, 1 base at V and 0 bases at J, with 7 bases in the middle. Germline V gene data show CDR1 as SGHAT and CDR2 as FQNNGV. This chain's CDR3 is CASSLGRGSGANVLTF. The CDR3 DNA reads TGTGCCAGCAGCTTAGGACGTGGCTCTGGGGCCAACGTCCTGACTTTC.

The gene calls are TRBV6-6 and TRBJ1-2; D unclear. Germline loops: CDR1 MNHNY, CDR2 SVGAGI (reference sequence). The CDR3 has 14 amino acids. Trimming removed 8 bases from V and 5 bases from J, with 18 bases in between. CDR3 coding DNA: TGTGCCAGCGAGGACCGGGCTGATCGGTATGGCTACACCTTC. Translating gives CASEDRADRYGYTF.

V usage is TRBV27 and J usage is TRBJ2-5; TRBD2 aligns across 7 bases. The CDR3 loop spans 13 amino acids. Germline V lookup: CDR1 MNHEY, CDR2 SMNVEV (reference sequence). V lost 8 bases and J lost 2; bases outside the gene matches: 5. In nucleotides, the CDR3 is TGTGCCAGCCAACCTAGCGGACAAGAGACCCAGTACTTC. Translating gives CASQPSGQETQYF.

The rearrangement joins TRBV2 to TRBJ1-5; D unresolved. Germline lookup yields CDR1 SNHLY and CDR2 FYNNEI. This CDR3 is built from 13 residues. V lost 10 bases, J lost 0 bases, and 10 bases lay in between. CDR3 in amino acids: CATRRLSNQPQHF. Here the CDR3 DNA reads TGTGCCACGCGCAGGCTTAGCAATCAGCCCCAGCATTTT.

This clone was picked up a small number of times. V usage is TRBV29-1 and J usage is TRBJ2-7; D is ambiguous. The ends were cut back, 4 bases at V and 2 bases at J, with 9 bases in the middle. This CDR3 has 12 residues. Germline loops: CDR1 SQVTM, CDR2 ANQGSEA. CDR3: CSVASYTYEQYF. DNA for the CDR3: TGCAGCGTTGCGTCTTACACCTACGAGCAGTACTTC.

This chain connects TRBV28 to TRBJ2-5, with 7 bases aligning to TRBD1. J lost 0 bases, V lost 3 bases, and 25 bases had no gene match. Germline CDR1 reads MDHEN; CDR2 reads SYDVKM. This CDR3 is built from 22 residues. The CDR3 sequence is CASSFPTTTRQGFEMYQETQYF. Here the CDR3 DNA reads TGTGCCAGCAGTTTCCCGACTACCACGAGACAGGGCTTTGAGATGTACCAAGAGACCCAGTACTTC.

The chain employs TRBV7-8 and TRBJ1-5, with D hard to call. CDR1 and CDR2 from the germline V gene are SGHVS and FQNEAQ. This CDR3 is built from 13 residues. V was pared by 1 base and J by 6 bases, with 7 bases between. The CDR3 bases are TGTGCCAGCAGCTTAGAGGTGACTCAGCCCCAGCATTTT. It codes for CASSLEVTQPQHF.

The CDR3 region has the DNA TGTGCCAGCAGCCCTTCCCCCGGGACAGGGACTGGGGCCAACGTCCTGACTTTC. Its translation is CASSPSPGTGTGANVLTF. The J gene is TRBJ2-6, the V gene TRBV7-2; 9 bases line up with TRBD1. The V and J ends lost 5 bases and 2 bases, in that order; junction bases with no gene match: 10. The CDR3 is 18 amino acids. The germline CDR1 and CDR2 sequences are SGHTA and FQGNSA.

This rearrangement joins TRBV28 to TRBJ2-4; 8 bases agree with TRBD1. This CDR3 contains 15 residues. CDR1 and CDR2 from the germline V gene are MDHEN and SYDVKM. The V segment lost 1 base and the J segment 6 bases; nucleotides outside the gene matches: 5. The CDR3 nucleotides read TGTGCCAGCAGTTTATCAGGGGGCGCGGCAAACATTCAGTACTTC. Protein product: CASSLSGGAANIQYF.

This chain connects TRBV11-3 to TRBJ2-5; D gene uncertain. V lost 1 base, J lost 5 bases, and 8 bases lay in between. The CDR3 consists of 13 residues. The germline gives CDR1 SGHNT, CDR2 YENEEA. This CDR3 is CASSLGTMETQYF. CDR3 bases: TGTGCCAGCAGCTTAGGAACGATGGAGACCCAGTACTTC.

CDR3 coding DNA: TGTGCAAGTCGCCCCCAGTACTTC. Protein product: CASRPQYF. The rearrangement joins TRBV11-3 to TRBJ2-5; D is uncertain. The germline V gene has CDR1 SGHNT and CDR2 YENEEA. The CDR3 is 8 amino acids.

Only one count was recorded for this clone. This chain links TRBV14 with TRBJ2-3, with D perhaps matching TRBD1 (6 bases). Trimming took 0 bases from V and 6 from J, leaving 16 bases between them. The CDR3 contains 16 residues. The V gene's germline CDR1 is SGHDN and CDR2 FVKESK. The CDR3 DNA is TGTGCCAGCAGCCAAGATCAGGGGACGAGTTTGGATACGCAGTATTTT. Residues: CASSQDQGTSLDTQYF.